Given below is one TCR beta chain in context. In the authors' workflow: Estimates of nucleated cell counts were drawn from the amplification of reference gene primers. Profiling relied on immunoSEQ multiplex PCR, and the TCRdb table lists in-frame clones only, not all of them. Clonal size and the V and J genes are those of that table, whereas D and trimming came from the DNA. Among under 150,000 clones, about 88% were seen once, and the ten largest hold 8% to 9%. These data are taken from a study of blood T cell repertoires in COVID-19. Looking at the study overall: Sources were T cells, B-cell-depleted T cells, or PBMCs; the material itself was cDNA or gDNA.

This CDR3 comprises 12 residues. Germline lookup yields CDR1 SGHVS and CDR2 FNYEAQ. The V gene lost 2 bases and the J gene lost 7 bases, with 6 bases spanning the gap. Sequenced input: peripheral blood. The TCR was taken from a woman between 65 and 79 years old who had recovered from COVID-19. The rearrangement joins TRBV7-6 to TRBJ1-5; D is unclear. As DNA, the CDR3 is TGTGCCAGCAGCTTAAACCGGCAGCCCCAGCATTTT. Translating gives CASSLNRQPQHF.